The sample holds a few counts of the clone carrying this T cell receptor beta chain. Its target is unknown. These data originate in a study of blood T cells in healthy people across ages. Regarding the study as a whole: Roughly linear declines in TCR beta diversity per million T cells occurred with age. Naive and antigen-experienced cells were not separated, limiting conclusive comparison. Strong correlation was found linking TCR beta diversity to naive T cell percentage.

A second PCR, run for roughly 7 to 11 cycles, used a sample-barcoded 5' primer plus a J-beta primer mix. Each TCR beta cDNA got a 12-nucleotide random molecular identifier. TCRdb called the 5' RACE reads again in MiXCR, with one record for every CDR3 protein. The sample has 1.5 million to 2 million distinct CDR3 sequences; approximately 40% are singletons. The sequence was collected from a human donor in good health. The sample comprised blood.

CDR3 sequence (DNA): TGTGCCAACTCGGTGGCGGGGGGGCTGAACACCGGGGAGCTGTTTTTT. As protein: CANSVAGGLNTGELFF. This rearrangement joins TRBV10-3 to TRBJ2-2; TRBD2 agrees at 9 bases. V lost 10 bases and J lost 1; bases outside the gene matches: 10. The CDR3 is made up of 16 amino acids. Germline V gives CDR1 ENHRY, CDR2 SYGVKD.